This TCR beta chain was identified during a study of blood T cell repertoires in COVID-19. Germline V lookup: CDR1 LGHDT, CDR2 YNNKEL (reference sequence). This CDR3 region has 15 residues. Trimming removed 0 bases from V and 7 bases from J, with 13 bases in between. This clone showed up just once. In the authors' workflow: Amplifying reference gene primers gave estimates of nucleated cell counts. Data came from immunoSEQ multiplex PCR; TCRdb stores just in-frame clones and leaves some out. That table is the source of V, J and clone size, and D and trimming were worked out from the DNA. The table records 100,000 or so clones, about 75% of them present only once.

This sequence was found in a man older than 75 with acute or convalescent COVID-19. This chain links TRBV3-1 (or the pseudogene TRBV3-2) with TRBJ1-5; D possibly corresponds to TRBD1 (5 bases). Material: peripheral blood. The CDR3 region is CASSQDGGAGQPQHF. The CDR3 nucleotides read TGTGCCAGCAGCCAAGATGGTGGGGCAGGGCAGCCCCAGCATTTT.